These T cell receptor beta chains were read from a single sample in a study of blood T cells in healthy people across ages. TCRdb redid the calling of the 5' RACE reads with MiXCR, one entry per CDR3 protein. Counted here are about 830,000 distinct CDR3 sequences, 62% occurring once; the ten biggest clones make up about a quarter. The sequenced material came from blood. Receptors originate from a young man in good health. The CDR3 runs from the conserved cysteine through the conserved F or W. D genes are given only for firm matches. Only part of the rows carry a size: once, few, many, or a class if the clone is expanded.

DNA: TGTGCCAGCAGTGCGACCGAATATAGCAATCAGCCCCAGCATTTT
CDR3: CASSATEYSNQPQHF
D: .
V: TRBV2
length: 15
size: few
J: TRBJ1-5

DNA: TGCAGCGTTGAAGAGTCCAGGGAAGAAAAACCGTTTTTT
CDR3: CSVEESREEKPFF
D: .
V: TRBV29-1
length: 13
size: .
J: TRBJ1-4

DNA: TGCAGTGCTAGCTCTGATGGATATAGCAATCAGCCCCAGCATTTT
CDR3: CSASSDGYSNQPQHF
D: .
V: TRBV20-1
length: 15
size: .
J: TRBJ1-5

DNA: TGCGCCAGCAAAAAGGAAACAGGGGCAAATCAGCCCCAGCATTTT
CDR3: CASKKETGANQPQHF
D: TRBD1
V: TRBV5-1
length: 15
size: few
J: TRBJ1-5

DNA: TGCAGTGCTTTAAGAACGGACAGGCTGAATCAGCCCCAGCATTTT
CDR3: CSALRTDRLNQPQHF
D: TRBD1
V: TRBV20-1
length: 15
size: .
J: TRBJ1-5

DNA: TGCGCCAGCAGCTTGGGGGCCCTTCAAGACAGGGCCAATGAGCAGTTCTTC
CDR3: CASSLGALQDRANEQFF
D: TRBD1
V: TRBV5-1
length: 17
size: .
J: TRBJ2-1

DNA: TGTGCCAGCAGTTTGAGCACCTCTAGCAATCAGCCCCAGCATTTT
CDR3: CASSLSTSSNQPQHF
D: .
V: TRBV12-3/TRBV12-4
length: 15
size: few
J: TRBJ1-5

DNA: TGTGCCAGCAGCGTAGATGGAGGAGACCTTAGCACAGATACGCAGTATTTT
CDR3: CASSVDGGDLSTDTQYF
D: .
V: TRBV9
length: 17
size: few
J: TRBJ2-3

DNA: TGTGCCAGCAGTTACGTCTGGGCAGGGGAACGAGATACGCAGTATTTT
CDR3: CASSYVWAGERDTQYF
D: .
V: TRBV6-2/TRBV6-3
length: 16
size: .
J: TRBJ2-3

DNA: TGTGCCAGCAGCTCCAGTGCTTTACTAGCGGGGCAAGAGACCCAGTACTTC
CDR3: CASSSSALLAGQETQYF
D: TRBD2
V: TRBV7-2
length: 17
size: .
J: TRBJ2-5

DNA: TGCGCCAGCAGCCAGCCCCCGGGACTTGCGAGCTCCTACAATGAGCAGTTCTTC
CDR3: CASSQPPGLASSYNEQFF
D: .
V: TRBV4-1
length: 18
size: few
J: TRBJ2-1

DNA: TGTGCCAGCATTCCCTCCGGACCACTCTACGAGCAGTACTTC
CDR3: CASIPSGPLYEQYF
D: .
V: TRBV6-2/TRBV6-3
length: 14
size: few
J: TRBJ2-7

DNA: TGCAGTGCTAGAGCAAACTGGACTTTAGCCAAAAACATTCAGTACTTC
CDR3: CSARANWTLAKNIQYF
D: .
V: TRBV20-1
length: 16
size: few
J: TRBJ2-4

DNA: TGTGCCAGCAGCTTTACAGGGGGAATAGATATGAGGTACTTC
CDR3: CASSFTGGIDMRYF
D: TRBD1
V: TRBV27
length: 14
size: few
J: TRBJ2-4

DNA: TGTGCCAGCAGCCAGGGACGGGAACCACCCCTCCACTTT
CDR3: CASSQGREPPLHF
D: .
V: TRBV14
length: 13
size: once
J: TRBJ1-6

DNA: TGTGCCAGCAGTTTATATCCGCGCGGCAGCTCCTACGAGCAGTACTTC
CDR3: CASSLYPRGSSYEQYF
D: .
V: TRBV28
length: 16
size: .
J: TRBJ2-7

DNA: TGTGCCAGCAGTTTGAACGGGGGGTCCTCTACTTCCTACGAGCAGTACTTC
CDR3: CASSLNGGSSTSYEQYF
D: TRBD2
V: TRBV6-6
length: 17
size: once
J: TRBJ2-7

DNA: TGTGCCAGCAGGGCCGAGGACAGGGGTTACGAGCAGTACTTC
CDR3: CASRAEDRGYEQYF
D: TRBD1
V: TRBV11-2
length: 14
size: .
J: TRBJ2-7

DNA: TGTGCCAGCAGTGAAACTAGCGGGCGTTACAATGAGCAGTTCTTC
CDR3: CASSETSGRYNEQFF
D: TRBD2
V: TRBV6-1
length: 15
size: .
J: TRBJ2-1

DNA: TGTGCCGGCAGCTTAGTAGGGGGTAGGGAGACCCAGTACTTC
CDR3: CAGSLVGGRETQYF
D: .
V: TRBV7-8
length: 14
size: .
J: TRBJ2-5

DNA: TGTGCCACCAGCAGTAGGCACCAAGAGACCCAGTACTTC
CDR3: CATSSRHQETQYF
D: .
V: TRBV15
length: 13
size: .
J: TRBJ2-5

DNA: TGCAGCGTTGTCAGAGGTGAGGCCTATGGCTACACCTTC
CDR3: CSVVRGEAYGYTF
D: .
V: TRBV29-1
length: 13
size: few
J: TRBJ1-2

DNA: TGTGCCAGCAGCTTGAGGGAACGGTCCTACGAGCAGTACTTC
CDR3: CASSLRERSYEQYF
D: .
V: TRBV7-2
length: 14
size: few
J: TRBJ2-7

DNA: TGTGCCAGCAAACCCAGTCGGACAGCCGATCGTTCACCCCTCCACTTT
CDR3: CASKPSRTADRSPLHF
D: .
V: TRBV27
length: 16
size: .
J: TRBJ1-6

DNA: TGCAGTGCTAGAGTCAGGGGGAAGGACGGCTACACCTTC
CDR3: CSARVRGKDGYTF
D: TRBD1
V: TRBV20-1
length: 13
size: .
J: TRBJ1-2

DNA: TGTGCCAGCAGTTTGTCTTCAACAGGGTTTAAGTTCTTC
CDR3: CASSLSSTGFKFF
D: .
V: TRBV28
length: 13
size: .
J: TRBJ2-1

DNA: TGTGCCAGCAGCGGACGGAGCTCCTACGAGCAGTACTTC
CDR3: CASSGRSSYEQYF
D: .
V: TRBV9
length: 13
size: many
J: TRBJ2-7

DNA: TGCAGCGTCCAACATGGAGTGAACACTGAAGCTTTCTTT
CDR3: CSVQHGVNTEAFF
D: .
V: TRBV29-1
length: 13
size: once
J: TRBJ1-1

DNA: TGTGCCACCCGGACTAGCCCGGGCCTTACAGATACGCAGTATTTT
CDR3: CATRTSPGLTDTQYF
D: TRBD2
V: TRBV6-4
length: 15
size: .
J: TRBJ2-3